Included here is one T cell receptor (beta chain) sequence, with context. Its antigen is not known. These data originate in a study of graft-versus-host responses after intestinal transplantation. The overall study: Anti-thymocyte globulin induction, then tacrolimus and steroids for about 3 years, went to all recipients.

Here immunoSEQ multiplex PCR was the method, and the copy in TCRdb shows in-frame clones only, minus some. The sample contains more than 85,000 clones, approximately 90% of which appear only once. Study-level points and caveats: Investigators detected GvH clones in recipient marrow, with some emerging earlier in ileum or blood. Graft-donor T cell macrochimerism coincided with high graft-versus-host to host-versus-graft clonal ratios in allografts.

The source of this sequence is a human donor who was the organ donor for an intestinal transplant. The sample consisted of unstimulated CD8+ T cells sorted from spleen or lymph node cells, taken before transplant.

The CDR3 loop reads CASSQSYKDTQYF. As DNA, the CDR3 is TGCGCCAGCAGCCAATCCTATAAAGATACGCAGTATTTT. The chain combines TRBV5-1 with TRBJ2-3; D is unresolved. Germline CDR1 is SGHRS and CDR2 is YFSETQ. V was clipped by 4 bases and J by 5 bases, with 11 bases between them. This CDR3 region has 13 residues.